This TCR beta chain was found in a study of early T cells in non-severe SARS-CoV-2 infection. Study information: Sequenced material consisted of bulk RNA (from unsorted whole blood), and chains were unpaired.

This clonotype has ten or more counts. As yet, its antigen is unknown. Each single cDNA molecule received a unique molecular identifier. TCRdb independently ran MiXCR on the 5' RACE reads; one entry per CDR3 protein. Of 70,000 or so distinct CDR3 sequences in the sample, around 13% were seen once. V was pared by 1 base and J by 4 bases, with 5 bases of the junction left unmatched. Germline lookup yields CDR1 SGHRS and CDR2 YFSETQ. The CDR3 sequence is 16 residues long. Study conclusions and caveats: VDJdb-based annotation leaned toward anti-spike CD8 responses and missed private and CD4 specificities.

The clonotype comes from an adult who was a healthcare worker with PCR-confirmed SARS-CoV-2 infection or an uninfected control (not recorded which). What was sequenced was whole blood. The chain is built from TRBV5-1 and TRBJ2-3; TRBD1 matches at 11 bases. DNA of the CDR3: TGCGCCAGCAGCTTGCAACCGGGACAGGGGGCAGATACGCAGTATTTT. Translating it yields CASSLQPGQGADTQYF. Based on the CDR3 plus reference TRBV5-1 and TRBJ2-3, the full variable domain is KAGVTQTPRYLIKTRGQQVTLSCSPISGHRSVSWYQQTPGQGLQFLFEYFSETQRNKGNFPGRFSGRQFSNSRSEMNVSTLELGDSALYLCASSLQPGQGADTQYFGPGTRLTVL.